This TCR beta chain was sequenced in a study of T cell repertoires in cytomegalovirus infection. A word on this clonotype: No antigen is known for it.

V shed 6 bases and J shed 4 bases, with 3 bases lying between them. Germline-derived CDR1 and CDR2 are LNHDA and SQIVND (reference sequence). The CDR3 runs 11 residues. TCRdb itself ran the reads through MiXCR, one entry per CDR3 protein. The data hold some 560,000 distinct CDR3 sequences, with 40% observed a single time. The receptor was derived from a human donor in good health (CMV status not recorded). Some clones in this sample may be carry-over from other donors' samples. The sequencing used cultured PBMCs, collected from culture after CMV antigen stimulation. V and J are TRBV19 and TRBJ1-4; no clear D gene. The CDR3 DNA is TGTGCCAGTAGCAATAATGAAAAACTGTTTTTT. This translates into CASSNNEKLFF. The whole variable domain, remainder taken from reference TRBV19 and TRBJ1-4, is DGGITQSPKYLFRKEGQNVTLSCEQNLNHDAMYWYRQDPGQGLRLIYYSQIVNDFQKGDIAEGYSVSREKKESFPLTVTSAQKNPTAFYLCASSNNEKLFFGSGTQLSVL.